Detailed here is one T cell receptor beta chain. Its specificity is unknown. The data were obtained in a study of cytomegalovirus exposure and HLA in healthy donors. Study-wide points: Upon later analysis, HLA-associated TCR beta chains proved more clonally expanded than other, equally common chains.

V shed 4 bases and J 3 bases; nucleotides not matched to a gene: 3. CDR3 length equals 15 residues. Looked up from germline, CDR1 is MNHNY and CDR2 is SVGAGI (reference sequence). PCR amplification relied on 60 Vbeta primers (plus 13 Jbeta primers). The repertoire was sequenced with immunoSEQ multiplex PCR; TCRdb's copy has only in-frame clones and lacks some. This table has 150,000 to 200,000 clones, 75% to 85% appearing once. The source of this sequence is a woman aged 45-59 years in good health and CMV-seronegative. This chain joins TRBV6-6 and TRBJ2-2, with 9 bases aligning to TRBD1. Sequenced material: PBMCs. In nucleotides, the CDR3 is TGTGCCAGCAGTTTCCGGACAGGGGACACCGGGGAGCTGTTTTTT. Protein sequence: CASSFRTGDTGELFF.